The 21 T cell receptor beta chains presented below share a single source sample, sequenced in a study of T cell repertoires in cytomegalovirus infection. TCRdb re-analysed the reads in MiXCR, keeping a single row per CDR3 protein. Of around 450,000 distinct CDR3 sequences listed, about 11% are singletons. Sequencing was performed on PBMCs. These receptor sequences come from a human donor in good health (CMV status not recorded). Some clones in this sample may be carry-over from other donors' samples.

This clonotype was observed at least ten times. V usage is TRBV6-5 and J usage is TRBJ2-1; TRBD2 matches at 12 bases. After removal of 0 bases from V and 5 bases from J, the junction contained 2 bases not matched to a gene. This CDR3 is built from 16 residues. Germline CDR1 and CDR2: MNHEY and SVGAGI. Here the CDR3 reads CASSYSRTSGNNEQFF. The CDR3, as DNA: TGTGCCAGCAGTTACTCGAGGACTAGCGGGAACAATGAGCAGTTCTTC.

This clonotype has ten or more counts. CDR3 protein: CASKAVGGTGELFF. For the CDR3, the DNA is TGTGCCAGCAAGGCAGTCGGTGGCACCGGGGAGCTGTTTTTT. The chain employs TRBV2 and TRBJ2-2; D ambiguous. The length of the CDR3 is 14 residues. Trimming took 7 bases from V and 4 from J, leaving 13 bases between them. The germline gives CDR1 SNHLY, CDR2 FYNNEI.

A few counts support this clonotype. V gene TRBV2 combines with J gene TRBJ2-1, with a possible D match to TRBD2 (7 bases). The CDR3 is 16 amino acids. With 8 bases removed from V and 4 bases from J, the gap between germline ends came to 21 bases. Per the germline V gene, CDR1 is SNHLY and CDR2 is FYNNEI. CDR3 bases: TGTGCCAGCCTAGGGAGGGCAGGGGCTATATACAATGAGCAGTTCTTC. It translates to CASLGRAGAIYNEQFF.

In this sample, this clonotype turned up many times. The chain recombines TRBV4-2 with TRBJ2-1, with 7 bases aligning to TRBD1. Germline V lookup: CDR1 LGHNA, CDR2 YNFKEQ. Unmatched junction bases numbered 8, after V lost 4 bases and J lost 5 bases. The CDR3 extends over 15 amino acids. The CDR3 nucleotides read TGTGCCAGCAGCCGCTCAGCCGGGACAGACAATGAGCAGTTCTTC. It yields the protein CASSRSAGTDNEQFF.

At least ten counts were recorded for this clonotype. The chain joins TRBV5-8 to TRBJ2-2, with D possibly TRBD1 on 6 matching bases. In germline, CDR1 is SGHTS, CDR2 YDEGEE. The CDR3 has 21 residues. Between the trimmed V and J ends, which lost 0 bases and 0 bases, there was a span of 24 bases. The CDR3 protein is CASSLDGGRLLGAANTGELFF. The CDR3, as DNA: TGTGCCAGCAGCTTGGACGGTGGACGCCTACTGGGGGCCGCGAACACCGGGGAGCTGTTTTTT.

This clonotype was detected a few times. The chain recombines TRBV20-1 with TRBJ1-6, with D uncertain. Trimming shortened V by 4 bases and J by 9 bases, and 16 bases separated the two germline ends. This CDR3 comprises 14 residues. CDR1 and CDR2 from the germline V gene are DFQATT and SNEGSKA (reference sequence). CDR3: CSAKSGPASSPLHF. CDR3 sequence (DNA): TGCAGTGCTAAATCTGGTCCGGCCAGTTCACCCCTCCACTTT.

This clonotype occurred a few times. This chain links TRBV19 with TRBJ1-6; a possible D gene is TRBD1 (5 bases). Trimming stripped 7 bases from V and 9 bases from J, with 10 bases between. CDR3 length equals 12 residues. Germline CDR1 LNHDA, CDR2 SQIVND (reference sequence). The CDR3 DNA reads as TGTGCCAGTAATGAGGGGCCTTCACCCCTCCACTTT. It yields the protein CASNEGPSPLHF.

The chain combines TRBV12-3 or TRBV12-4 with TRBJ2-7; 9 nucleotides agree with TRBD1. V was clipped by 3 bases and J by 4 bases; unmatched bases: 4. The CDR3 contains 14 residues. The CDR3 DNA follows: TGTGCCAGCAGTTTCGCCGGACAGGGGTACGAGCAGTACTTC. As protein: CASSFAGQGYEQYF.

This clonotype has more than one count but fewer than ten. This chain connects TRBV20-1 to TRBJ1-2, with 7 nucleotides matching TRBD1. Germline loops: CDR1 DFQATT, CDR2 SNEGSKA (reference sequence). This CDR3 comprises 13 residues. Trimming at V came to 1 base and at J to 2 bases, leaving 1 base not matched to a gene. The CDR3 bases are TGCAGTGCTAGAGTGGGACAGAACTATGGCTACACCTTC. Translating gives CSARVGQNYGYTF.

In the case of this clonotype: A much more abundant neighbour one base away suggests this may be a read error. The gene calls are TRBV14 and TRBJ2-7; 8 positions match TRBD2. From germline, CDR1 is SGHDN and CDR2 FVKESK. This CDR3 has 13 amino acids. CDR3 loop: CAGSPGGYYEQYF. The CDR3 DNA follows: TGTGCCGGCAGCCCGGGAGGGTACTACGAGCAGTACTTC.

The chain employs TRBV2 and TRBJ1-2; D might be TRBD1 (6 bases). The CDR3 totals 14 residues. V was clipped by 4 bases and J by 3 bases, with 12 bases between them. CDR1 is SNHLY and CDR2 is FYNNEI in the germline V gene. The CDR3 DNA is TGTGCCAGCAGTGCCGTGGGGGCGTACTATGGCTACACCTTC. Translation gives CASSAVGAYYGYTF.

The sample holds many counts of this clonotype. CDR3 amino acids: CASSPEVRNQPQHF. The CDR3, as DNA: TGTGCCAGCAGTCCCGAGGTCCGGAATCAGCCCCAGCATTTT. The V call is TRBV12-3 or TRBV12-4, the J call TRBJ1-5; D remains unclear. The CDR3 totals 14 residues. Trimming took off 5 bases at V and 4 bases at J, with 12 bases between the two ends.

Ten or more counts support this clonotype. The chain employs TRBV29-1 and TRBJ2-1; 8 positions match TRBD1. V shed 5 bases, J shed 5 bases, and the junction held 8 bases outside the gene matches. From germline, CDR1 is SQVTM and CDR2 ANQGSEA. CDR3 size: 14 residues. CDR3 loop: CSVKSMTGDNEQFF. DNA for the CDR3: TGCAGCGTTAAGTCAATGACAGGGGACAATGAGCAGTTCTTC.

This clonotype was seen many times. The V and J genes are TRBV7-6 and TRBJ1-1, with 7 bases identical to TRBD1. The trim removed 1 base at V and 7 bases at J, leaving 6 bases unmatched. Per the germline V gene, CDR1 is SGHVS and CDR2 is FNYEAQ. This CDR3 has 14 residues. CDR3 loop: CASSLGQGVGEAFF. The CDR3 bases are TGTGCCAGCAGCTTAGGGCAGGGGGTAGGTGAAGCTTTCTTT.

This clonotype has just one count. It may be a read error: a sequence one base away is much more abundant. This sequence joins TRBV12-3 or TRBV12-4 and TRBJ1-5; D remains ambiguous. This CDR3 region has 16 residues. CDR3: CARSLTRAGDNQPQHF. As DNA, the CDR3 is TGTGCCAGAAGTTTAACAAGGGCCGGGGATAATCAGCCCCAGCATTTT.

This clonotype came up many times. V is TRBV7-8 and J is TRBJ1-1; the match to TRBD1 covers 7 bases. CDR1 is SGHVS and CDR2 is FQNEAQ in the germline V gene. V gave up 1 base and J gave up 5 bases; unmatched junction bases: 7. This CDR3 is built from 15 residues. The CDR3 sequence is CASSLVEGARTEAFF. The CDR3 DNA is TGTGCCAGCAGCTTAGTGGAGGGGGCGAGGACTGAAGCTTTCTTT.

This clonotype was seen ten or more times. J is TRBJ2-5 and V is TRBV12-3 or TRBV12-4; tentative D call: TRBD1 (5 bases). The CDR3 spans 14 residues. Between the trimmed V and J ends, which lost 3 bases and 3 bases, there was a span of 11 bases. Here the CDR3 DNA reads TGTGCCAGCAGTTTTGGGTCAGGGAAAGAGACCCAGTACTTC. This gives the protein CASSFGSGKETQYF.

The chain joins TRBV10-3 to TRBJ1-1; D not resolved. Germline V gives CDR1 ENHRY, CDR2 SYGVKD. CDR3 length equals 13 residues. V shed 7 bases and J shed 5 bases, with 14 bases lying between them. The CDR3: CAITDTLGTEAFF. Written as DNA, the CDR3 is TGTGCCATCACCGACACCCTGGGAACTGAAGCTTTCTTT.

This clonotype has at least ten counts. This chain uses TRBV6-2 or TRBV6-3 with TRBJ2-7; D is unresolved. Germline CDR1 is MNHEY and CDR2 is SVGEGT. CDR3 length equals 15 residues. The ends were cut back, 3 bases at V and 2 bases at J, with 14 bases in the middle. CDR3 sequence (DNA): TGTGCCAGCAGTTATACCTCCGGGTCCCCCTACGAGCAGTACTTC. Translated, it gives CASSYTSGSPYEQYF.

Concerning this clonotype itself: A much larger clone differs from this one at a single base, so this may be a read error. V is TRBV6-1 and J is TRBJ2-7, with a possible D match to TRBD1 (5 bases). The germline V gene has CDR1 MNHNS and CDR2 SASEGT. CDR3 size: 12 residues. V was clipped by 6 bases and J by 6 bases, with 12 bases between them. The CDR3 DNA reads TGTGCCAGCAGGGAATTGGACACCGAGCAGTACTTC. It translates to CASRELDTEQYF.

The chain uses TRBV20-1 and TRBJ2-3; weak D call: TRBD2 (7 bases). Between the trimmed V and J ends, which lost 6 bases and 6 bases, there was a span of 22 bases. Germline loops: CDR1 DFQATT, CDR2 SNEGSKA (reference sequence). The CDR3 has 15 residues. In DNA, the CDR3 is TGCAGTGCCCAGCCCCCCGGGGGGCGTTTGGATACGCAGTATTTT. Protein: CSAQPPGGRLDTQYF.